A single sample gave rise to the 9 T cell receptor beta chains below, sequenced in a study of T cells in localized non-small cell lung cancer. Measured with immunoSEQ multiplex PCR; TCRdb has only the in-frame clones, and not every one. The table shows around 3,500 clones, with 15% to 25% occurring only once. Here the sequenced sample was lung tumor tissue, taken before any cancer treatment. Receptors originate from a female donor at least 60 years old with stage II lung adenocarcinoma.

This sequence joins TRBV18 and TRBJ1-3; 7 bases are a match to TRBD1. The CDR3 runs to 16 residues. Unmatched junction bases numbered 3, after V lost 0 bases and J lost 1 base. Germline lookup yields CDR1 KGHSH and CDR2 LQKENI. This CDR3 is CASSPPTGLSGNTIYF. CDR3 DNA sequence: TGTGCCAGCTCACCACCGACAGGGTTGTCTGGAAACACCATATATTTT. Looking up the rest from reference TRBV18 and TRBJ1-3 gives the full variable domain: NAGVMQNPRHLVRRRGQEARLRCSPMKGHSHVYWYRQLPEEGLKFMVYLQKENIIDESGMPKERFSAEFPKEGPSILRIQQVVRGDSAAYFCASSPPTGLSGNTIYFGEGSWLTVV.

This clone is medium-sized (0.01 to 0.1%). The chain is built from TRBV11-3 and TRBJ1-1; weak D call: TRBD1 (5 bases). The germline gives CDR1 SGHNT, CDR2 YENEEA. This CDR3 region has 15 residues. The V gene lost 1 base and the J gene lost 1 base, with 10 bases spanning the gap. CDR3 residues: CASSLGVGANTEAFF. CDR3 bases: TGTGCCAGCAGCTTAGGGGTAGGGGCGAACACTGAAGCTTTCTTT.

The chain recombines TRBV11-3 with TRBJ1-3, with D possibly TRBD1 on 6 matching bases. The CDR3 spans 17 residues. V was trimmed by 3 bases and J by 0 bases, leaving 15 bases between them. The germline CDR1 and CDR2 sequences are SGHNT and YENEEA. In DNA form, the CDR3 reads TGTGCCAGCAGCTTTACGAAGACAGGACTCTCTGGAAACACCATATATTTT. Translating gives CASSFTKTGLSGNTIYF.

The rearrangement uses TRBV19 and TRBJ2-5; 8 bases align to TRBD2. There are 14 residues in the CDR3. Germline lookup yields CDR1 LNHDA and CDR2 SQIVND (reference sequence). The trim removed 4 bases at V and 6 bases at J, leaving 7 bases unmatched. This CDR3 reads CASSTAGEGKTQYF. DNA for the CDR3: TGTGCCAGTAGTACAGCGGGAGAGGGAAAGACCCAGTACTTC.

This clone was seen many times. The gene calls are TRBV11-3 and TRBJ1-2; 7 bases align to TRBD1. V shed 3 bases and J 0 bases; nucleotides not matched to a gene: 4. The germline gives CDR1 SGHNT, CDR2 YENEEA. The length of the CDR3 is 15 residues. The CDR3 DNA sequence: TGTGCCAGCAGCTTGGACAGGCTAGCTAACTATGGCTACACCTTC. Protein sequence: CASSLDRLANYGYTF.

This clone was seen ten or more times. V is TRBV11-3 and J is TRBJ2-1; TRBD2 aligns across 10 bases. After removal of 4 bases from V and 6 bases from J, the junction contained 9 bases not matched to a gene. CDR3 size: 16 residues. Germline V gene data show CDR1 as SGHNT and CDR2 as YENEEA. The CDR3 nucleotides read TGTGCCAGCAGCTCCGCCGGTAGCGGGAGGATCAATGAGCAGTTCTTC. Translated: CASSSAGSGRINEQFF.

This CDR3 is CSVFWRQGDGYTF. Written as DNA, the CDR3 is TGCAGCGTTTTTTGGCGACAGGGCGATGGCTACACCTTC. The gene calls are TRBV29-1 and TRBJ1-2; 7 nucleotides align to TRBD1. CDR1 is SQVTM and CDR2 is ANQGSEA in the germline V gene. Trimming took 5 bases from V and 6 from J; bases not matched to a gene: 9. This CDR3 has 13 amino acids.

V usage is TRBV9 and J usage is TRBJ2-3, with D unresolved. The germline V gene has CDR1 SGDLS and CDR2 YYNGEE. V was cut by 0 bases and J by 3 bases, with 11 bases left in between. The CDR3 is made up of 15 amino acids. The CDR3 loop is CASSVGPMSTDTQYF. The CDR3 DNA is TGTGCCAGCAGCGTAGGGCCCATGAGTACAGATACGCAGTATTTT.

J is TRBJ2-3 and V is TRBV11-3; D ambiguous. Trimming removed 2 bases at V and 4 bases at J, with 10 bases between. The length of the CDR3 is 14 residues. Germline V gene data show CDR1 as SGHNT and CDR2 as YENEEA. CDR3: CASSLLRSSDTQYF. The CDR3 nucleotides are TGTGCCAGCAGCTTACTGAGGTCTTCAGATACGCAGTATTTT.